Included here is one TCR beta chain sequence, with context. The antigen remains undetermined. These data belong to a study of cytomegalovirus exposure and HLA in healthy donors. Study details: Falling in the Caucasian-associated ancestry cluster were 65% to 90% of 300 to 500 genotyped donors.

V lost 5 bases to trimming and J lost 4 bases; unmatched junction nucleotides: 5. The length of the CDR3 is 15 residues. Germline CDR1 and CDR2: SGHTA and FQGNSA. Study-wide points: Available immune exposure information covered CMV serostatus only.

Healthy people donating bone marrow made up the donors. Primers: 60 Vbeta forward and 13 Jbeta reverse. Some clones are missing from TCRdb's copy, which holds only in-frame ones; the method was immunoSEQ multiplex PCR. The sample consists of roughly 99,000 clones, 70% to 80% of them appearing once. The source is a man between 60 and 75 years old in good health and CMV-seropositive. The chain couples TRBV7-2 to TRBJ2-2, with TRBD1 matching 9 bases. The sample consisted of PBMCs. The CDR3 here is CASSRLTGGTGELFF. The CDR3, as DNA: TGTGCCAGCAGCCGCTTGACAGGGGGCACCGGGGAGCTGTTTTTT. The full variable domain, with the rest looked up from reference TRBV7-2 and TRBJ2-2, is GAGVSQSPSNKVTEKGKDVELRCDPISGHTALYWYRQSLGQGLEFLIYFQGNSAPDKSGLPSDRFSAERTGGSVSTLTIQRTQQEDSAVYLCASSRLTGGTGELFFGEGSRLTVL.